These T cell receptor beta chains were read from a single sample in a study of cytomegalovirus exposure and HLA in healthy donors. The assay was immunoSEQ multiplex PCR, and TCRdb's table has in-frame clones only and misses some. Of around 94,000 clones listed, 84% are singletons. The sample comprised PBMCs. The receptor source for this set is a man between 18 and 29 years old in good health and CMV-seronegative. Each CDR3 is given with its conserved first and last residue. A D gene is named only where the DNA matches it firmly. Where a row states a size, it is once, few, many or the class of an expanded clone; other rows omit it.

v_gene,j_gene,abundance,d_gene,CDR3aa,CDR3nt
TRBV10-3,TRBJ1-1,-,-,CATRWGESTEAFF,TGTGCCACCCGGTGGGGGGAGAGCACTGAAGCTTTCTTT
TRBV6-4,TRBJ2-1,medium-sized,TRBD1,CASSETGTEYNEQFF,TGTGCCAGCAGTGAGACCGGGACAGAGTACAATGAGCAGTTCTTC
TRBV5-6,TRBJ1-5,-,-,CASSSQGRQPQHF,TGTGCCAGCAGCTCACAGGGCCGGCAGCCCCAGCATTTT
TRBV6-6,TRBJ1-5,-,TRBD1,CASSWRTGNQPQHF,TGTGCCAGCAGTTGGAGGACAGGGAATCAGCCCCAGCATTTT
TRBV13,TRBJ2-5,-,TRBD2,CASSLYEGTSGRETQYF,TGTGCCAGCAGCTTATATGAAGGGACTAGCGGGAGAGAGACCCAGTACTTC
TRBV5-1,TRBJ2-1,-,-,CASSFWAQIGDEQFF,TGCGCCAGCAGCTTTTGGGCCCAGATAGGCGATGAGCAGTTCTTC
TRBV4-3,TRBJ1-5,few,TRBD1,CASSQDDRGSQPQHF,TGCGCCAGCAGCCAGGATGACAGGGGGAGCCAGCCCCAGCATTTT
TRBV28,TRBJ1-5,-,-,CASSSRVLRNQPQHF,TGTGCCAGCAGTTCTCGGGTCCTAAGAAATCAGCCCCAGCATTTT
TRBV19,TRBJ1-5,-,TRBD1,CAAANPPSGQFNQPQHF,TGTGCCGCAGCCAACCCACCCTCGGGACAGTTCAATCAGCCCCAGCATTTT
TRBV4-1,TRBJ2-1,-,-,CASSQEREEQFF,TGCGCCAGCAGCCAAGAGCGGGAAGAGCAGTTCTTC
TRBV6-5,TRBJ1-2,-,TRBD1,CASSYGGRGRSYGYTF,TGTGCCAGCAGTTACGGTGGCAGGGGGCGATCCTATGGCTACACCTTC
TRBV18,TRBJ2-1,-,TRBD2,CASSRTSGRVPYNEQFF,TGTGCCAGCTCACGGACTAGCGGGAGGGTGCCCTACAATGAGCAGTTCTTC
TRBV7-6,TRBJ2-2,-,-,CASSVTSGGNTGELFF,TGTGCCAGCAGCGTAACTTCGGGGGGCAACACCGGGGAGCTGTTTTTT
TRBV19,TRBJ1-1,few,-,CASLDAYTEAFF,TGTGCCAGCCTAGACGCCTACACTGAAGCTTTCTTT
TRBV30,TRBJ1-1,-,TRBD1,CAWSDGQGADEAFF,TGTGCCTGGAGTGACGGACAGGGGGCGGATGAAGCTTTCTTT
TRBV6-5,TRBJ1-5,-,TRBD1,CASSHDRGSNQPQHF,TGTGCCAGCAGCCACGACAGGGGGAGCAATCAGCCCCAGCATTTT